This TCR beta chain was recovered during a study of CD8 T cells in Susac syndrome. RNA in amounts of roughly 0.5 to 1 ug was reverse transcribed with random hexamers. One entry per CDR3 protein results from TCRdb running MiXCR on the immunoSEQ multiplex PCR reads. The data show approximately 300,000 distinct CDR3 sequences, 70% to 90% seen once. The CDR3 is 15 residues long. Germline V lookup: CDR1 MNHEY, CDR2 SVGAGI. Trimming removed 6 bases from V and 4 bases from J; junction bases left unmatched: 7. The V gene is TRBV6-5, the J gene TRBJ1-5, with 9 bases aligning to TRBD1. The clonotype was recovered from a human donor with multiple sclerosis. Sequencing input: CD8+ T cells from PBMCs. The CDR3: CASRLGTGRNQPQHF. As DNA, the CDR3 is TGTGCCAGCAGGTTAGGGACAGGGAGAAATCAGCCCCAGCATTTT.